What follows are 8 T cell receptor beta chains derived from one specimen sequenced in a study of blood T cell repertoires in COVID-19. The table came from immunoSEQ multiplex PCR; TCRdb's copy has only in-frame clones and leaves some out. This sample has approximately 240,000 clones, with approximately 90% found just once. The sequenced material came from PBMCs or T cells enriched from blood (not recorded which). These receptors all come from a woman under 30 in a cohort exposed to, infected with or recovered from COVID-19 (not recorded which).

This CDR3 reads CASSYSVGGTEAFF. Written as DNA, the CDR3 is TGTGCCAGCAGTTACTCGGTCGGTGGTACTGAAGCTTTCTTT. J is TRBJ1-1 and V is TRBV6-2 or TRBV6-3; D is uncertain. Between the trimmed V and J ends, which lost 0 bases and 5 bases, there was a span of 10 bases. This CDR3 has 14 amino acids. CDR1 and CDR2 from the germline V gene are MNHEY and SVGEGT.

This clone has a single count. The J gene is TRBJ1-1, the V gene TRBV3-1 (or the pseudogene TRBV3-2), with 9 bases lining up with TRBD1. Per the germline V gene, CDR1 is LGHDT and CDR2 is YNNKEL (reference sequence). The CDR3 sequence is 14 residues long. V lost 0 bases, J lost 4 bases, and 0 bases stayed unmatched. The DNA for the CDR3 is TGTGCCAGCAGCCAAGAGGACAGGGGCACTGAAGCTTTCTTT. It yields the protein CASSQEDRGTEAFF.

The rearrangement joins TRBV24-1 to TRBJ2-7; TRBD2 matches 8 bases. This CDR3 has 13 residues. Trimming took 10 bases from V and 2 from J; bases not matched to a gene: 6. Germline assignment: CDR1 KGHDR and CDR2 SFDVKD. CDR3 bases: TGTGCCACAGCTGGGACTAGTCCCTACGAGCAGTACTTC. It is translated as CATAGTSPYEQYF.

V and J are TRBV7-9 and TRBJ1-3, with unresolved D. This CDR3 spans 10 amino acids. With 8 bases removed from V and 8 bases from J, the gap between germline ends came to 7 bases. Germline V gene sequence: CDR1 SEHNR, CDR2 FQNEAQ (reference sequence). CDR3 protein: CASHRDTIYF. CDR3 bases: TGTGCCAGCCACCGGGACACCATATATTTT.

V gene TRBV9 combines with J gene TRBJ2-7; TRBD2 agrees at 12 bases. The CDR3 sequence is 15 residues long. CDR1 SGDLS and CDR2 YYNGEE come from the germline V gene. The J segment lost 6 bases and the V segment lost 2 bases, leaving 6 bases of the junction unmatched. Here the CDR3 DNA reads TGTGCCAGCAGCGTCACTAGCGGGGGGACAAGCGAGCAGTACTTC. Amino acids: CASSVTSGGTSEQYF.

This chain joins TRBV6-5 and TRBJ1-1, with a tentative D call TRBD1 (6 bases). The CDR3 is 15 amino acids. The V gene lost 0 bases and the J gene lost 1 base, with 9 bases spanning the gap. Germline V gene sequence: CDR1 MNHEY, CDR2 SVGAGI. CDR3 nucleotides: TGTGCCAGCAGTTACTCGGGCAGGGGGAACACTGAAGCTTTCTTT. As protein: CASSYSGRGNTEAFF.

This clone was seen a handful of times. V and J are TRBV4-2 and TRBJ2-2; 8 bases match TRBD2. V shed 5 bases and J 6 bases; nucleotides not matched to a gene: 2. The V gene's germline CDR1 is LGHNA and CDR2 YNFKEQ. The CDR3 has 13 residues. DNA for the CDR3: TGTGCCAGCAGCACGGGAGGGTCCGGGGAGCTGTTTTTT. Its translation: CASSTGGSGELFF.

The chain carries TRBV6-5 and TRBJ1-6, with 9 bases lining up with TRBD1. The junction had 4 bases not matched to a gene; V was cut back by 6 bases and J by 7 bases. Per the germline V gene, CDR1 is MNHEY and CDR2 is SVGAGI. The CDR3 consists of 14 residues. CDR3: CASSLGQGNSPLHF. CDR3 nucleotide sequence: TGTGCCAGCAGCCTCGGACAGGGGAATTCACCCCTCCACTTT.